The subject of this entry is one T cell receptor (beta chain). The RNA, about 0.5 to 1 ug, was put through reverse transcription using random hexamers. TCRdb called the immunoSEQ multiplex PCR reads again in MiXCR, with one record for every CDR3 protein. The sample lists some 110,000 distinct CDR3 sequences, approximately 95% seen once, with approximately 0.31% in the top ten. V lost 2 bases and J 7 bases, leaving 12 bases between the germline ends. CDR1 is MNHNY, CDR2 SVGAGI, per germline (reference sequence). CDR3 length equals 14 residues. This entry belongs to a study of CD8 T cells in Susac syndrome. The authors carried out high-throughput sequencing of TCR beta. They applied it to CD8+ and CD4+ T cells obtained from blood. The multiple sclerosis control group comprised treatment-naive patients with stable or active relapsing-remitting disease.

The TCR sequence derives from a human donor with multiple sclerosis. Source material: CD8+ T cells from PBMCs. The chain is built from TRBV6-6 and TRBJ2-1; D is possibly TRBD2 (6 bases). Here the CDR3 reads CASSYRLARNEQFF. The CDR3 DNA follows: TGTGCCAGCAGTTACCGGCTAGCGAGGAATGAGCAGTTCTTC.